This is a list of T cell receptor beta chains from one sample in a study of tumor and adjacent non-tumor tissue in lung cancer. TCRdb reprocessed the multiplex PCR reads via MiXCR and lists one record per CDR3 protein. The data hold 75,000 to 90,000 distinct CDR3 sequences, with 75% to 85% observed a single time. The sequenced sample was distant non-tumor lung tissue. The receptors stem from a woman aged 45-65 years with non-small cell lung cancer. CDR3s include the opening cysteine and the closing phenylalanine or tryptophan. The order of the fields is V gene, J gene, clone size, D gene, CDR3 DNA, CDR3 protein. A D gene is named only where the DNA matches it firmly. Clone size appears in some rows only: once, few, many, or a class for an expanded clone.

>TRBV6-1|TRBJ2-1|NA|NA
TGTGCCAGCACCAGGACTAACAATGAGCAGTTCTTC
CASTRTNNEQFF
>TRBV10-2|TRBJ1-2|NA|NA
TGCGCCAGCAGTAAAGATCGGGATGGCGCTGGACGCTACACCTTC
CASSKDRDGAGRYTF
>TRBV20-1|TRBJ2-2|NA|TRBD1
TGCAGTGCTAGTGCACAGGGGGCAAAGACCTGGGAGCTGTTTTTT
CSASAQGAKTWELFF
>TRBV10-1|TRBJ2-1|NA|TRBD2
TGCGCCAGCAGTGAGAAGCCCGGGAGGGGGTCCTACGATGAGAAGTTCTTC
CASSEKPGRGSYDEKFF
>TRBV2|TRBJ2-7|NA|NA
TGTGCCAGCAGCAATAATCGGTGGCAGTACTTC
CASSNNRWQYF
>TRBV4-1|TRBJ2-2|once|NA
TGCGCAAGCTCGTGGGAGTACACCGGGGAGCTGTTTTTT
CASSWEYTGELFF
>TRBV4-1|TRBJ2-7|many|NA
TGCGCCAGCAGCCAGCAGGGGGGCGGCTACGAGCAGTACTTC
CASSQQGGGYEQYF
>TRBV6-1|TRBJ2-5|few|NA
TGTGCCAGCACTGTTCAGCTCCAAGTGACCCAGTACTTC
CASTVQLQVTQYF
>TRBV6-5|TRBJ2-7|NA|TRBD1
TGTGCCATCAGTACCCAGAGACAGGGGAAGTACGAGCTGTACTTC
CAISTQRQGKYELYF
>TRBV19|TRBJ2-2|NA|NA
TGTGCCAGTAGTTCGACGGGGGCGAACACCGGGGAGCTGTTTTTT
CASSSTGANTGELFF
>TRBV10-1|TRBJ2-3|few|TRBD2
TGCGCCAGCAGTCCGGGGACTAGCGGGAGTAGCACAGATACGCAGTATTTT
CASSPGTSGSSTDTQYF
>TRBV11-3|TRBJ2-7|NA|NA
TGTGCCAACAGCCCCCTTGAAGGAATGGGGTACAAGCAGTACTTC
CANSPLEGMGYKQYF
>TRBV6-5|TRBJ1-6|many|NA
TGTGCCAGCAGACCCTGGGACGGTTATAATTCACCCCTCCACTTT
CASRPWDGYNSPLHF